This entry features one T cell receptor beta chain sequence. The sample is drawn from a study of blood T cell repertoires in COVID-19. Whole-study context: The United States, Italy and Spain were the sources of the acute and convalescent COVID-19 samples. Sources were T cells, B-cell-depleted T cells, or PBMCs; the material itself was cDNA or gDNA.

How the authors handled the data: Reference gene primer amplification yielded estimated nucleated cell counts. Profiling relied on immunoSEQ multiplex PCR, and the TCRdb table lists in-frame clones only, not all of them. Clone size and V and J calls were adopted from that table, with D and trimming inferred from the DNA. The sample records some 150,000 clones, 75% to 85% being singletons. Germline V gene sequence: CDR1 SGDLS, CDR2 YYNGEE. The CDR3 runs 17 residues. V dropped 0 bases and J dropped 7 bases, with 20 bases sitting between them. The V and J genes are TRBV9 and TRBJ2-1, with a possible D match to TRBD1 (6 bases). Sequenced input: peripheral blood. This receptor was obtained from a man aged 55 to 70 with acute or convalescent COVID-19. CDR3 sequence: CASSVADLGRGVNEQFF. DNA for the CDR3: TGTGCCAGCAGCGTAGCCGATCTGGGCAGGGGTGTGAATGAGCAGTTCTTC.